Each of the 24 T cell receptor beta chains below was sequenced from the same sample in a study of beta chain features in type 1 diabetes. General study results and limits: Moderate but significant shortening of TCRB CDR3s was recorded in all four CD4+ subsets from Type 1 diabetes patients.

Their antigens are not known. Of the isolated RNA, all was reverse transcribed, and so the sequenced material was expressed TCRB transcripts. Assay: immunoSEQ multiplex PCR; the TCRdb copy retains only in-frame clones and omits some. The sample has under 200,000 clones, 8% to 9.5% seen once; the top ten hold around 0.5%. Sequenced material: central memory CD4+ T cells from blood. Source of these receptors: a woman between 18 and 29 years old with type 1 diabetes.

The J gene is TRBJ2-6, the V gene TRBV7-3; perhaps TRBD1 as D (5 bases). From germline, CDR1 is SGHTA and CDR2 FQGTGA. V was shortened by 5 bases and J by 4 bases, with 15 bases between the two germline ends. The CDR3 runs to 16 residues. The CDR3 spells CASSGSERGGANVLTF. The CDR3 DNA reads TGTGCCAGCAGCGGCTCAGAAAGGGGAGGGGCCAACGTCCTGACTTTC. Supplemented by reference TRBV7-3 and TRBJ2-6, the full variable domain reads GAGVSQTPSNKVTEKGKYVELRCDPISGHTALYWYRQSLGQGPEFLIYFQGTGAADDSGLPNDRFFAVRPEGSVSTLKIQRTERGDSAVYLCASSGSERGGANVLTFGAGSRLTVL.

This clone appeared a few times. This chain joins TRBV29-1 and TRBJ1-1; no firm D call. Trimming removed 2 bases from V and 1 base from J, with 8 bases in between. There are 13 residues in the CDR3. The germline V gene encodes CDR1 SQVTM and CDR2 ANQGSEA. CDR3 sequence: CSVERTQNTEAFF. CDR3 coding DNA: TGCAGCGTTGAAAGAACACAGAACACTGAAGCTTTCTTT.

This clone was seen a handful of times. The rearrangement links TRBV27 to TRBJ1-1; 10 nucleotides line up with TRBD1. The CDR3 loop spans 15 amino acids. Germline V gives CDR1 MNHEY, CDR2 SMNVEV (reference sequence). The V gene end was trimmed by 8 bases and the J gene end by 1 base; junction bases not matched to a gene: 7. The CDR3 protein is CASRLDRGENTEAFF. The CDR3 DNA sequence: TGTGCCAGCCGACTGGACAGGGGGGAGAACACTGAAGCTTTCTTT.

This clone was counted only a few times. The chain has TRBV7-2 and TRBJ2-3; 7 bases match TRBD1. Germline lookup yields CDR1 SGHTA and CDR2 FQGNSA. This CDR3 contains 14 residues. J was trimmed by 6 bases and V by 1 base; bases with no gene match: 4. The CDR3 loop is CASSLGTGRDTQYF. The CDR3 DNA is TGTGCCAGCAGCTTAGGGACAGGTCGGGATACGCAGTATTTT.

This clone occurred a few times. The V gene is TRBV9, the J gene TRBJ1-6; maybe TRBD1 (5 bases). V was trimmed by 7 bases and J by 4 bases, leaving 21 bases between them. This CDR3 contains 17 residues. CDR1 SGDLS and CDR2 YYNGEE come from the germline V gene. CDR3 sequence reads: CASAVGPKAPYNSPLHF. As DNA, the CDR3 is TGTGCCAGCGCAGTGGGGCCCAAAGCTCCTTATAATTCACCCCTCCACTTT. Full variable domain (missing parts from reference TRBV9 and TRBJ1-6): DSGVTQTPKHLITATGQRVTLRCSPRSGDLSVYWYQQSLDQGLQFLIQYYNGEERAKGNILERFSAQQFPDLHSELNLSSLELGDSALYFCASAVGPKAPYNSPLHFGNGTRLTVT.

This chain joins TRBV5-1 and TRBJ2-7; unclear D gene. The CDR3 is made up of 13 amino acids. Germline V gene data show CDR1 as SGHRS and CDR2 as YFSETQ. V gave up 0 bases and J gave up 1 base, with 5 bases separating them. For the CDR3, the DNA is TGCGCCAGCAGCTTGGACGGGTCCTACGAGCAGTACTTC. As protein: CASSLDGSYEQYF.

CDR3 nucleotide sequence: TGTGCCATCAAGGGGACAGCGGACGAGCAGTACTTC. Protein product: CAIKGTADEQYF. V gene TRBV10-3 combines with J gene TRBJ2-7; 7 nucleotides line up with TRBD1. The CDR3 is 12 residues long. In germline, CDR1 is ENHRY, CDR2 SYGVKD. Trimming removed 7 bases from V and 5 bases from J; junction bases left unmatched: 5.

The V and J genes are TRBV7-2 and TRBJ2-7; D is undetermined. Germline values: CDR1 SGHTA, CDR2 FQGNSA. Deletions cut 5 bases from V and 3 bases from J, with 8 bases between. There are 12 residues in the CDR3. The CDR3 sequence is CASSAIGYEQYF. For the CDR3, the DNA is TGTGCCAGCAGCGCGATCGGCTACGAGCAGTACTTC.

This clone was detected only a few times. This chain joins TRBV7-2 and TRBJ1-6; unclear D gene. Germline CDR1 is SGHTA and CDR2 is FQGNSA. The CDR3 runs 16 residues. V gave up 4 bases and J gave up 8 bases, with 18 bases separating them. The CDR3 reads CASSSRRGAPDSPLHF. The DNA of the CDR3 is TGTGCCAGCAGCTCGCGTAGAGGCGCCCCCGATTCACCCCTCCACTTT.

Only a few counts were recorded for this clone. V usage is TRBV7-9 and J usage is TRBJ2-7; 9 positions agree with TRBD2. Germline V lookup: CDR1 SEHNR, CDR2 FQNEAQ (reference sequence). This CDR3 region has 15 residues. J gave up 0 bases and V 5 bases, and 5 bases lay outside the gene matches. This chain's CDR3 is CASSPAGGTSYEQYF. In nucleotides, the CDR3 is TGTGCCAGCAGCCCAGCGGGAGGTACCTCCTACGAGCAGTACTTC.

CDR3 amino acids: CASSPRGRDYGYTF. CDR3 bases: TGTGCCAGCAGCCCCAGGGGGCGAGACTATGGCTACACCTTC. V is TRBV5-6 and J is TRBJ1-2; TRBD1 matches 8 bases. V shed 4 bases and J 3 bases; nucleotides not matched to a gene: 5. The CDR3 is 14 amino acids. Germline loops: CDR1 SGHDT, CDR2 YYEEEE.

Worth noting for this clone: One end of the junction varies from germline; a read error may be responsible. The chain recombines TRBV29-1 with TRBJ2-7; 9 bases agree with TRBD1. This CDR3 spans 12 amino acids. Germline V gene sequence: CDR1 SQVTM, CDR2 ANQGSEA. The CDR3 protein is CSYSSGQGSVDF. The CDR3 region has the DNA TGCAGCTACTCCTCTGGACAGGGGAGTGTGGACTTC.

Comments on this clone: The same CDR3 is also encoded by other DNA sequences in this sample. This chain joins TRBV27 and TRBJ1-2; D not certain. Trimming shortened V by 6 bases and J by 7 bases, and 15 bases separated the two germline ends. Germline V gene sequence: CDR1 MNHEY, CDR2 SMNVEV (reference sequence). The CDR3 loop spans 13 amino acids. The CDR3 sequence is CASSLRGSGGYTF. DNA for the CDR3: TGTGCCAGCAGCCTCCGCGGGAGCGGTGGCTACACCTTC.

This clone has a handful of counts. The chain uses TRBV14 and TRBJ1-2, with unresolved D. Germline-derived CDR1 and CDR2 are SGHDN and FVKESK. The CDR3 covers 12 residues. The ends were cut back, 8 bases at V and 1 base at J, with 8 bases in the middle. The CDR3 DNA reads TGTGCCAGCCTCAGGTTTAACTATGGCTACACCTTC. It codes for CASLRFNYGYTF.

J is TRBJ2-7 and V is TRBV5-6; 8 nucleotides match TRBD2. The trim removed 2 bases at V and 8 bases at J, leaving 3 bases unmatched. The CDR3 contains 12 residues. The germline gives CDR1 SGHDT, CDR2 YYEEEE. In DNA form, the CDR3 reads TGTGCCAGCAGCTTAACTAGCGGACAGCAGTACTTC. Its protein product is CASSLTSGQQYF.

This rearrangement joins TRBV5-6 to TRBJ2-1; D is unclear. V lost 1 base and J lost 3, with 11 bases in between. CDR3 length: 15 residues. Germline lookup yields CDR1 SGHDT and CDR2 YYEEEE. In DNA, the CDR3 is TGTGCCAGCAGCTTGAGAGGAGCCAGCTACAATGAGCAGTTCTTC. Translating gives CASSLRGASYNEQFF.

The chain has TRBV7-2 and TRBJ2-3; 10 bases map to TRBD2. V gave up 5 bases and J gave up 6 bases; unmatched junction bases: 11. CDR1 and CDR2 (germline): SGHTA, FQGNSA. The CDR3 consists of 16 residues. CDR3 DNA: TGTGCCAGCAGCCGTTACTCTAGCGGGAGTTCGGATACGCAGTATTTT. Protein sequence: CASSRYSSGSSDTQYF.

This clone was seen a handful of times. The gene calls are TRBV29-1 and TRBJ1-1, with TRBD1 matching over 9 bases. The V gene end was trimmed by 6 bases and the J gene end by 1 base; junction bases not matched to a gene: 9. The CDR3 consists of 15 residues. Germline CDR1 reads SQVTM; CDR2 reads ANQGSEA. The CDR3 loop reads CSVRRTGAANTEAFF. The CDR3 DNA follows: TGCAGCGTCCGTAGGACAGGGGCGGCGAACACTGAAGCTTTCTTT. The whole variable domain, filled in from reference TRBV29-1 and TRBJ1-1, reads SAVISQKPSRDICQRGTSLTIQCQVDSQVTMMFWYRQQPGQSLTLIATANQGSEATYESGFVIDKFPISRPNLTFSTLTVSNMSPEDSSIYLCSVRRTGAANTEAFFGQGTRLTVV.

The genes are TRBV18 and TRBJ1-5; D perhaps matches TRBD1 (6 bases). The V and J ends lost 1 base and 7 bases respectively, with 17 bases between them. The CDR3 spans 16 residues. Germline V CDR1 and CDR2: KGHSH, LQKENI. This chain's CDR3 is CASSPQGWGHGQPQHF. CDR3 DNA: TGTGCCAGCTCACCACAGGGTTGGGGGCACGGACAGCCCCAGCATTTT. Full variable domain (remainder filled in from reference TRBV18 and TRBJ1-5): NAGVMQNPRHLVRRRGQEARLRCSPMKGHSHVYWYRQLPEEGLKFMVYLQKENIIDESGMPKERFSAEFPKEGPSILRIQQVVRGDSAAYFCASSPQGWGHGQPQHFGDGTRLSIL.

The chain employs TRBV19 and TRBJ2-7, with D possibly being TRBD1 (6 bases). This CDR3 is built from 14 residues. The V and J ends lost 4 bases and 2 bases respectively, with 12 bases between them. The germline V gene encodes CDR1 LNHDA and CDR2 SQIVND (reference sequence). The CDR3 reads CASSRKTGTYEQYF. CDR3 in DNA: TGTGCCAGTAGTAGGAAGACAGGAACCTACGAGCAGTACTTC.

The chain employs TRBV27 and TRBJ1-1, with D hard to call. V lost 4 bases, J lost 0 bases, and 18 bases lay in between. CDR3 length: 17 residues. The germline gives CDR1 MNHEY, CDR2 SMNVEV (reference sequence). This CDR3 is CASSSPMGGGMNTEAFF. The CDR3 DNA is TGTGCCAGCAGTTCCCCCATGGGTGGAGGAATGAACACTGAAGCTTTCTTT.

This chain connects TRBV9 to TRBJ1-2; TRBD1 aligns across 7 bases. The length of the CDR3 is 14 residues. Germline CDR1 and CDR2: SGDLS and YYNGEE. The CDR3 nucleotides read TGTGCGAGCTCCCAGACAGGGAAAAACTATGGCTACACCTTC. Its translation is CASSQTGKNYGYTF.

As to this clone: Other DNA sequences from this sample encode an identical CDR3 as well. This chain joins TRBV9 and TRBJ1-5; D not certain. The CDR3 loop spans 14 amino acids. Per germline, CDR1 SGDLS and CDR2 YYNGEE. Trimming took 0 bases from V and 6 from J, leaving 10 bases between them. This CDR3 reads CASSVGVSGQPQHF. The CDR3 nucleotides read TGTGCCAGCAGCGTAGGGGTTTCGGGTCAGCCCCAGCATTTT.

The chain joins TRBV7-9 to TRBJ1-1, with no clear D. Germline lookup yields CDR1 SEHNR and CDR2 FQNEAQ (reference sequence). V was pared by 1 base and J by 7 bases, with 16 bases between. CDR3 size: 15 residues. The CDR3 sequence is CASSLDRRATSEAFF. The CDR3 DNA sequence: TGTGCCAGCAGCTTAGATCGGCGGGCAACCAGTGAAGCTTTCTTT.